Listed below are T cell receptor beta chains from one sample, sequenced in a study of regulatory T cells in long-lasting Graves disease. TCRdb called the multiplex PCR reads again in MiXCR, with one record for every CDR3 protein. The sample holds 350,000 to 500,000 distinct CDR3 sequences, 13% to 15% seen once. This sample also appeared in a second study, on T cells in Graves' hyperthyroidism and ophthalmopathy.

Sequences were derived from peripheral blood mononuclear cells (PBMCs), sampled at new diagnosis, from a patient treated with antithyroid drugs. The source is a woman between 45 and 60 years old with Graves disease. CDR3s include the opening cysteine and the closing phenylalanine or tryptophan. The order of the fields is D gene, V gene, clone size, J gene, CDR3 DNA, CDR3 protein. A D gene is named only where the DNA matches it firmly. Not all rows give a size; the values are once, few, many and, for expanded clones, a class.

d_call: TRBD1
v_call: TRBV28
clone_size: many
j_call: TRBJ2-5
cdr3_nt: TGTGCCAGCAGTTTATGGCCCGGGAATACAGGGGAAGAGACCCAGTACTTC
cdr3_aa: CASSLWPGNTGEETQYF

d_call: TRBD2
v_call: TRBV2
clone_size: many
j_call: TRBJ2-3
cdr3_nt: TGTGCCAGCAGTGAGCCTAGCGGGTACACAGATACGCAGTATTTT
cdr3_aa: CASSEPSGYTDTQYF

d_call: TRBD1
v_call: TRBV7-9
clone_size: few
j_call: TRBJ1-4
cdr3_nt: TGTGCCAGCAGGGAATACAGGGGAGGGAATGAAAAACTGTTTTTT
cdr3_aa: CASREYRGGNEKLFF

d_call: -
v_call: TRBV2
clone_size: few
j_call: TRBJ2-7
cdr3_nt: TGTGCCACCAAGGGGCGGAGCTACGAGCAGTACTTC
cdr3_aa: CATKGRSYEQYF

d_call: TRBD1
v_call: TRBV29-1
clone_size: few
j_call: TRBJ1-1
cdr3_nt: TGCAGCGTTGGGCCGGACAGGGAGCCCTATGCATCTGAAGCTTTCTTT
cdr3_aa: CSVGPDREPYASEAFF

d_call: TRBD2
v_call: TRBV7-9
clone_size: -
j_call: TRBJ2-7
cdr3_nt: TGTGCCAGCGGCGTGGGGGGGTCCTACGAGCAGTACTTC
cdr3_aa: CASGVGGSYEQYF

d_call: -
v_call: TRBV12-3/TRBV12-4
clone_size: many
j_call: TRBJ2-2
cdr3_nt: TGTGCCTTCTTCGATTCGAACACCGGGGAGCTGTTTTTT
cdr3_aa: CAFFDSNTGELFF

d_call: -
v_call: TRBV10-3
clone_size: many
j_call: TRBJ2-7
cdr3_nt: TGTGCCATCAGGGGCCCTAACAGGGATAACGAGCAGTACTTC
cdr3_aa: CAIRGPNRDNEQYF

d_call: TRBD1
v_call: TRBV28
clone_size: -
j_call: TRBJ1-4
cdr3_nt: TGTGCCAGCAATGGACAGGGGGACCCAACTAATGAAAAACTGTTTTTT
cdr3_aa: CASNGQGDPTNEKLFF

d_call: -
v_call: TRBV9
clone_size: -
j_call: TRBJ2-7
cdr3_nt: TGTGCCAGCAGCGTAGCTGCGGGTAACGGGTACGAGCAGTACTTC
cdr3_aa: CASSVAAGNGYEQYF

d_call: TRBD1
v_call: TRBV3-1
clone_size: few
j_call: TRBJ1-2
cdr3_nt: TGTGCCAGCAGCCCGGGCGACAGGGTCGATGGCTACACCTTC
cdr3_aa: CASSPGDRVDGYTF

d_call: TRBD2
v_call: TRBV19
clone_size: many
j_call: TRBJ2-1
cdr3_nt: TGTGCCAGTAGTATCGGACTAGCGGGAGGGTCCTCCTACAATGAGCAGTTCTTC
cdr3_aa: CASSIGLAGGSSYNEQFF

d_call: -
v_call: TRBV6-1
clone_size: few
j_call: TRBJ1-2
cdr3_nt: TGTGCCAGCAGCTCCCCGGAGGGCGGGCCCGGGGGCTACACCTTC
cdr3_aa: CASSSPEGGPGGYTF

d_call: -
v_call: TRBV9
clone_size: -
j_call: TRBJ2-2
cdr3_nt: TGTGCCAGCAATAATGTCAACACCGGGGAGCTGTTTTTT
cdr3_aa: CASNNVNTGELFF

d_call: -
v_call: TRBV3-1
clone_size: many
j_call: TRBJ1-5
cdr3_nt: TGTGCCAGCAGCCAAGTCGGGGGTCCCCAGCATTTT
cdr3_aa: CASSQVGGPQHF

d_call: TRBD1
v_call: TRBV29-1
clone_size: many
j_call: TRBJ2-1
cdr3_nt: TGCAGCGTTGAATCTCCGGACAGGGAAAGCTACAATGAGCAGTTCTTC
cdr3_aa: CSVESPDRESYNEQFF

d_call: -
v_call: TRBV27
clone_size: many
j_call: TRBJ2-1
cdr3_nt: TGTGCCAGCAGTTTGGTTAGCTCCTACAATGAGCAGTTCTTC
cdr3_aa: CASSLVSSYNEQFF

d_call: -
v_call: TRBV12-3/TRBV12-4
clone_size: -
j_call: TRBJ1-3
cdr3_nt: TGTGCCAGCAGTTTCGGCCCCTCTGGAAACACCATATATTTT
cdr3_aa: CASSFGPSGNTIYF

d_call: TRBD2
v_call: TRBV11-2
clone_size: many
j_call: TRBJ2-1
cdr3_nt: TGTGCCAGCACCCCTAGCGGGACTTACAATGAGCAGTTCTTC
cdr3_aa: CASTPSGTYNEQFF

d_call: TRBD2
v_call: TRBV6-5
clone_size: few
j_call: TRBJ2-2
cdr3_nt: TGTGCCAGCAGTTGGACTAGCGGGAGATCCGAGGAGCTGTTTTTT
cdr3_aa: CASSWTSGRSEELFF